This TCR beta chain was retrieved from a study of response to subunit inactivated influenza vaccine. TCRdb re-derived calls from the RT-PCR reads in MiXCR, one entry per CDR3 protein. The sample includes about 520,000 distinct CDR3 sequences, about 7.2% of them seen just once. Looked up from germline, CDR1 is ENHRY and CDR2 is SYGVKD. V lost 6 bases to trimming and J lost 2 bases; unmatched junction nucleotides: 6. CDR3 length equals 16 residues. The sample holds a few counts of this clonotype. This specimen consisted of PBMCs from blood, obtained about 23 months after vaccination. V usage is TRBV10-3 and J usage is TRBJ2-2; TRBD2 matches at 10 bases. The TCR was taken from a man aged 50-75 years who received an inactivated influenza vaccine. The CDR3 bases are TGTGCCATCAGGTCGACTAGCGGGCTAAACACCGGGGAGCTGTTTTTT. Residues: CAIRSTSGLNTGELFF.